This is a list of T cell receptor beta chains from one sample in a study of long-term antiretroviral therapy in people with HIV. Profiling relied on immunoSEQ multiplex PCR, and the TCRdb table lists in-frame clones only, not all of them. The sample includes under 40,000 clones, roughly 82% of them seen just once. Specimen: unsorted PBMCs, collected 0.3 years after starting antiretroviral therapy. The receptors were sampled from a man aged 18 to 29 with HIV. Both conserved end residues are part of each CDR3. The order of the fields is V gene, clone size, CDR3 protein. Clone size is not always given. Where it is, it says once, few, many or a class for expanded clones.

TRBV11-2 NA CASSSQGMNTEAFF
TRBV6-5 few CASSSDPTGTYEQYF
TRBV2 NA CASISGDLRADEQFF
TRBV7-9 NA CASRKRGVETQYF
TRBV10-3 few CAISEGDLNNQPQHF
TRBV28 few CASSALGQGSGNTIYF
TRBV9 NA CASSPSAEDEQYF
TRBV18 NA CASSPEALGYGYTF
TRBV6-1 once CASSRQQSSGNTIYF
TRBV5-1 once CASSLVDRGQGELFF
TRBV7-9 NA CASSSGLAGGRDTQYF
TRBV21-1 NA CASSREDTEAFF
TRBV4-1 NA CASSQGYSGGIYNEQFF
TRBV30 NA CAWSVKGARYEQYF
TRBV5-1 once CASSLYQQETQYF
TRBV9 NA CASSGGQGPETQYF
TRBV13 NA CASSLAGINEQYF
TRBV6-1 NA CASSEVEGSSYEQYF
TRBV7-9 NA CASSLRVPPEAFF
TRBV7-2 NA CASSSIDRGNSPLHF
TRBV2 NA CASSEERAGANVLTF
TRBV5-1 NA CASSFRGGRNNEQYF
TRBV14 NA CASSQVRLAGGTGELFF
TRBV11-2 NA CASSPGTSGYYEQYF